Listed below are T cell receptor beta chains from one sample, sequenced in a study of cytomegalovirus exposure and HLA in healthy donors. The method was immunoSEQ multiplex PCR; TCRdb's version includes in-frame clones alone and lacks a portion of them. The table lists 110,000 to 150,000 clones, about four fifths of them singletons. The source material was PBMCs. These receptors all stem from a man in his forties in good health and CMV-seropositive. Each CDR3 is given with its conserved first and last residue. The order of the fields is clone size, V gene, J gene, D gene, CDR3 DNA, CDR3 protein. D genes are given only for firm matches. Expanded clones get a size class; other rows say once, few or many, or leave the size out.

few,TRBV5-1,TRBJ2-2,TRBD2,TGCGCCAGCACCGAGGTAGCGGGAGAAACCGGGGAGCTGTTTTTT,CASTEVAGETGELFF
NA,TRBV7-9,TRBJ1-3,NA,TGTGCCAGCAGCTTAGCCCTGAGTGACACCATATATTTT,CASSLALSDTIYF
NA,TRBV15,TRBJ1-1,NA,TGTGCCACCAGCAGCGGGGGGGTCACTGAAGCTTTCTTT,CATSSGGVTEAFF
few,TRBV5-6,TRBJ1-6,NA,TGTGCCAGCAGCGCAAATGGGGGGTATAATTCACCCCTCCACTTT,CASSANGGYNSPLHF
NA,TRBV9,TRBJ2-3,TRBD2,TGTGCCAGCAGCGGGGGGACTAGCGGGTTCCTCACAGATACGCAGTATTTT,CASSGGTSGFLTDTQYF
NA,TRBV27,TRBJ2-7,NA,TGTGCCAGCAGTTTATTTCCCGGGAACTACGAGCAGTACTTC,CASSLFPGNYEQYF
few,TRBV5-3,TRBJ2-1,NA,TGTGCCAGAAGCCCTAGGACTATCGGTCCCTTCGGCAATGAGCAGTTCTTC,CARSPRTIGPFGNEQFF
few,TRBV6-1,TRBJ1-2,NA,TGTGCCAGCAATGACTACTATGGCTACACCTTC,CASNDYYGYTF
NA,TRBV5-4,TRBJ2-3,NA,TGTGCCAGCAGTCTCGGGTACACAGATACGCAGTATTTT,CASSLGYTDTQYF
once,TRBV4-1,TRBJ2-1,TRBD2,TGCGCCAGCAGGAGGGCAGGACTAGCGGGACCTAACAATGAGCAGTTCTTC,CASRRAGLAGPNNEQFF